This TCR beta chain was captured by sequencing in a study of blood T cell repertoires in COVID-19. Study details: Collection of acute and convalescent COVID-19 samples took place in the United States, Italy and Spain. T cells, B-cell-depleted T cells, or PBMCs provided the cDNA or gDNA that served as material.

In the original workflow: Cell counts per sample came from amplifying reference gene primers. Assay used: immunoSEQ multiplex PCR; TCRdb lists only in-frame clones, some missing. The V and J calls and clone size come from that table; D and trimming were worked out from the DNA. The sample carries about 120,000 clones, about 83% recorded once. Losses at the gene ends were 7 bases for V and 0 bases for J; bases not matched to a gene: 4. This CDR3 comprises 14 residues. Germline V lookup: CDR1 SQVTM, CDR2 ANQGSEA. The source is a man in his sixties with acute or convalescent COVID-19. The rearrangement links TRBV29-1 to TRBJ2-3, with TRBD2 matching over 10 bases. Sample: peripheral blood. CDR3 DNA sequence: TGCAGCGGCACTAGCGGGAAGAGCACAGATACGCAGTATTTT. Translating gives CSGTSGKSTDTQYF.